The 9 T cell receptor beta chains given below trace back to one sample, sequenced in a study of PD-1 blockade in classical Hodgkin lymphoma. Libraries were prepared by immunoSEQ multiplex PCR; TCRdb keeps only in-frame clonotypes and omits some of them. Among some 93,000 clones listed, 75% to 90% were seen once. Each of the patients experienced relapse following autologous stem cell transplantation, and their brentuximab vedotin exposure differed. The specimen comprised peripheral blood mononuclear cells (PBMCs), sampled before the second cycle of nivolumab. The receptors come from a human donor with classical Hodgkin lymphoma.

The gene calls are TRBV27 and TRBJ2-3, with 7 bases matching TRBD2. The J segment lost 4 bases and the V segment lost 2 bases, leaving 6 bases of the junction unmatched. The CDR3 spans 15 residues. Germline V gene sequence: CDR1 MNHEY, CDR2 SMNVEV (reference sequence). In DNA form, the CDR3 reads TGTGCCAGCAGTTTACAGGGAGGGGTGCCAGATACGCAGTATTTT. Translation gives CASSLQGGVPDTQYF.

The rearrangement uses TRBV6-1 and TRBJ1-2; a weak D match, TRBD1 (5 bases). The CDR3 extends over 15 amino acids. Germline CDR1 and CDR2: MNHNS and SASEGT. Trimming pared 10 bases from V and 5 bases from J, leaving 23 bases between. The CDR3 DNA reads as TGTGCCACCCCCCGAGGAGGGGACGTTGTATATGGCTACACCTTC. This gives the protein CATPRGGDVVYGYTF.

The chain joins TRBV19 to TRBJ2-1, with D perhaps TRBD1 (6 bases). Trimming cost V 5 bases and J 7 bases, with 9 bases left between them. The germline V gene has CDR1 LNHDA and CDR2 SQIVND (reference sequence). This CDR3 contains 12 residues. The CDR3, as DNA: TGTGCCAGTAGTTGGGGGCTGAATGAGCAGTTCTTC. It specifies CASSWGLNEQFF.

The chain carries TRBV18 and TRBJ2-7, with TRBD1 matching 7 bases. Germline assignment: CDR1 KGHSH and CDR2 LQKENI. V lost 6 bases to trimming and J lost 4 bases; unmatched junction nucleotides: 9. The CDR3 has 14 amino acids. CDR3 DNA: TGTGCCAGCTCTCGTACAGGGGTCTATTACGAGCAGTACTTC. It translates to CASSRTGVYYEQYF.

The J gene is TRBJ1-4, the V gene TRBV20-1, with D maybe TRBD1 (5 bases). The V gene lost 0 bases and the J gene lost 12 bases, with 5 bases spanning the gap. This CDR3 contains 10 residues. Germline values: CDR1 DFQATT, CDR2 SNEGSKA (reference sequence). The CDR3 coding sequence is TGCAGTGCTAGAGACAGGGAACTGTTTTTT. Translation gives CSARDRELFF.

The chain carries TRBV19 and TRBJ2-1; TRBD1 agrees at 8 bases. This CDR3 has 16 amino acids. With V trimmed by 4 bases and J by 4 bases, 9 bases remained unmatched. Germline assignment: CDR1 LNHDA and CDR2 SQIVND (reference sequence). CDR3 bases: TGTGCCAGTAGTACCCAACGACAGGGGATATACAATGAGCAGTTCTTC. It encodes CASSTQRQGIYNEQFF.

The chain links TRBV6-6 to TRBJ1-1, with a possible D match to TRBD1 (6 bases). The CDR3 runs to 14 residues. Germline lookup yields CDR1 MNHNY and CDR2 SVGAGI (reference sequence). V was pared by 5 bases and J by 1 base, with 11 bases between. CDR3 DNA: TGTGCCAGCAGTACCAGGGGTGGGAACACTGAAGCTTTCTTT. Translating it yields CASSTRGGNTEAFF.

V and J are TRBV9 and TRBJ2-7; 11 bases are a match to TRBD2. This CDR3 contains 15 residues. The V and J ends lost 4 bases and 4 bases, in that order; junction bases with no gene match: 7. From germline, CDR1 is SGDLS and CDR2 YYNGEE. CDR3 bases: TGTGCCAGCAGCACTACTAGCGGGAGTTGGTACGAGCAGTACTTC. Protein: CASSTTSGSWYEQYF.

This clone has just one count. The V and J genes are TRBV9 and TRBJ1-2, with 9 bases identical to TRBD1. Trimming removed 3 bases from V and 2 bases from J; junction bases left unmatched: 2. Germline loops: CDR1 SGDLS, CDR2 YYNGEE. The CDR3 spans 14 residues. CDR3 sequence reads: CASSADRGNYGYTF. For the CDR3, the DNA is TGTGCCAGCAGCGCGGACAGGGGAAACTATGGCTACACCTTC.